These 11 T cell receptor beta chains originate from one sample sequenced in a study of somatic mutations in cytotoxic T cells in rheumatoid arthritis. Method: immunoSEQ multiplex PCR; TCRdb's copy keeps in-frame clones and lacks some. The sample consists of approximately 13,000 clones, just under 75% of them appearing once. The specimen sequenced was CD8+ T cells sorted from blood. The source is a woman in her 40s in good health.

The chain recombines TRBV4-2 with TRBJ1-2; 10 nucleotides match TRBD1. Per germline, CDR1 LGHNA and CDR2 YNFKEQ. The CDR3 loop spans 14 amino acids. Losses at the gene ends were 1 base for V and 9 bases for J; bases not matched to a gene: 5. The CDR3, as DNA: TGTGCCAGCAGCCAAGTCGGGACAGGGGCAAGCTACACCTTC. It yields the protein CASSQVGTGASYTF.

The chain links TRBV29-1 to TRBJ2-1; D might be TRBD2 (6 bases). Trimming removed 7 bases from V and 7 bases from J, with 14 bases in between. This CDR3 comprises 12 residues. CDR1 and CDR2 (germline): SQVTM, ANQGSEA. CDR3 sequence (DNA): TGCAGCGGTCAACTAGCAGGGAATGAGCAGTTCTTC. Residues: CSGQLAGNEQFF.

This sequence joins TRBV4-2 and TRBJ2-7, with TRBD2 identical over 14 bases. Per germline, CDR1 LGHNA and CDR2 YNFKEQ. The CDR3 is made up of 15 amino acids. The junction had 4 bases not matched to a gene; V was cut back by 3 bases and J by 6 bases. As DNA, the CDR3 is TGTGCCAGCAGCCAGACTAGCGGGAGGGCTCTCGAGCAGTACTTC. Amino acid sequence: CASSQTSGRALEQYF.

The rearrangement uses TRBV27 and TRBJ1-1; D is perhaps TRBD1 (6 bases). The germline CDR1 and CDR2 sequences are MNHEY and SMNVEV (reference sequence). Trimming took off 3 bases at V and 1 base at J, with 9 bases between the two ends. This CDR3 contains 14 residues. The chain's CDR3 is CASSFVGANTEAFF. CDR3 DNA: TGTGCCAGCAGTTTCGTGGGGGCGAACACTGAAGCTTTCTTT.

This clone was counted only a few times. This chain uses TRBV28 with TRBJ1-5, with TRBD1 identical over 9 bases. The ends lost 6 bases at V and 6 bases at J; junction bases unmatched: 6. CDR1 and CDR2 from the germline V gene are MDHEN and SYDVKM. The CDR3 has 14 amino acids. CDR3 nucleotides: TGTGCCAGCAGATACACAGGGGGCCTTCAGCCCCAGCATTTT. Its translation is CASRYTGGLQPQHF.

The genes are TRBV27 and TRBJ2-3, with TRBD1 identical over 9 bases. CDR3 size: 15 residues. Trimming at V came to 4 bases and at J to 5 bases, leaving 7 bases not matched to a gene. The germline gives CDR1 MNHEY, CDR2 SMNVEV (reference sequence). CDR3 loop: CASSSRQGVGDTQYF. The CDR3 DNA reads as TGTGCCAGCAGTTCGAGACAGGGGGTAGGAGATACGCAGTATTTT.

This clone appeared a single time. The CDR3 DNA reads TGTGCCAGCAGCTCCGGACTAGCCGCCGGGGAGCTGTTTTTT. It translates to CASSSGLAAGELFF. The chain recombines TRBV11-3 with TRBJ2-2; 8 nucleotides align to TRBD2. CDR3 length equals 14 residues. The V gene's germline CDR1 is SGHNT and CDR2 YENEEA. Trimming at V came to 4 bases and at J to 6 bases, leaving 4 bases not matched to a gene.

This clone is medium-sized by share. The V gene is TRBV7-2, the J gene TRBJ2-5; 10 bases map to TRBD2. Germline lookup yields CDR1 SGHTA and CDR2 FQGNSA. The ends lost 5 bases at V and 2 bases at J; junction bases unmatched: 8. The CDR3 consists of 16 residues. The CDR3 region is CASSPTSGTLQETQYF. The CDR3 DNA reads TGTGCCAGCAGCCCAACTAGCGGGACTCTACAAGAGACCCAGTACTTC.

J is TRBJ2-5 and V is TRBV11-2; 8 bases fit TRBD1. Germline CDR1 reads SGHAT; CDR2 reads FQNNGV. The length of the CDR3 is 16 residues. V shed 3 bases and J 5 bases; nucleotides not matched to a gene: 11. CDR3 DNA sequence: TGTGCCAGCAGCTTCTCCTACCGGACAGGGATCGAGACCCAGTACTTC. It specifies CASSFSYRTGIETQYF.

This chain links TRBV30 with TRBJ2-5; TRBD2 matches 7 bases. The CDR3 contains 14 residues. Germline lookup yields CDR1 GTSNPN and CDR2 SVGIG (reference sequence). The trim removed 8 bases at V and 2 bases at J, leaving 11 bases unmatched. CDR3: CAGGRTRRQETQYF. CDR3 coding DNA: TGTGCCGGCGGTAGGACTAGGCGACAAGAGACCCAGTACTTC.

The chain employs TRBV5-5 and TRBJ2-1, with TRBD1 matching 8 bases. V dropped 0 bases and J dropped 5; count of bases not matched to a gene: 1. CDR1 and CDR2 from the germline V gene are SGHKS and YYEKEE (reference sequence). The CDR3 has 14 amino acids. The CDR3 DNA reads as TGTGCCAGCAGCTTGGTGACAGGGGACAATGAGCAGTTCTTC. This gives the protein CASSLVTGDNEQFF.